What follows is one T cell receptor beta chain and its context. The target antigen is unknown. The entry originates in a study of vaccination effects on CD4 cells after COVID-19. Study overall: Late post-vaccine samples came at days +241, +227 and +161 respectively.

Germline assignment: CDR1 SGHNT and CDR2 YYREEE (reference sequence). Trimming left V 0 bases short and J 4 bases short, with 10 bases between. This CDR3 is built from 14 residues. Culturing for approximately 10 days preceded CD4+ T cell isolation. It was between March and December 2020 that the person had a SARS-CoV-2 infection confirmed by PCR. Two-dose vaccination with either BNT162b2 or mRNA-1273 was given to the participants. At days 3 and 7, half of the medium was exchanged for IL-2 medium. TCRdb's copy holds only in-frame clones and misses some; the assay was immunoSEQ multiplex PCR. The table lists nearly 50,000 clones, about 70% of them singletons.

The TCR comes from a human donor who had a prior SARS-CoV-2 infection. Sequencing used CD4+ T cells from PBMCs cultured without peptide, obtained after COVID-19 vaccination. The gene calls are TRBV5-4 and TRBJ2-5; either TRBD1 or TRBD2 may supply D (6 bases each). The CDR3 is CASSLAGGPETQYF. The CDR3, as DNA: TGTGCCAGCAGCTTGGCCGGGGGCCCAGAGACCCAGTACTTC.